These 28 T cell receptor beta chains came from one sample sequenced in a study of blood T cell repertoires in COVID-19 (dated by TCRdb to about 2020). Library preparation was by the immunoSEQ multiplex PCR assay. TCRdb obtained this table from immuneACCESS and retained in-frame rearrangements with V and J assigned. These tables miss some clones; where compared with another copy, unresolved V genes account for less than half of the shortfall, and the remainder is unexplained. This sample lists 200,000 to 250,000 clones; 80% were detected once. The leading ten clones occupy 4.3% of the sample. Sequences were obtained from PBMCs or T cells enriched from blood (not recorded which). These receptors came from a man aged 30 to 39 with acute COVID-19.

The V call is TRBV18, the J call TRBJ1-5; 11 bases line up with TRBD1. After removal of 2 bases from V and 6 bases from J, the junction contained 3 bases not matched to a gene. The CDR3 extends over 15 amino acids. Per germline, CDR1 KGHSH and CDR2 LQKENI. CDR3 in DNA: TGTGCCAGCTCACCAATGGGACAGGGGGGTCAGCCCCAGCATTTT. Translating it yields CASSPMGQGGQPQHF.

This clone was detected once. The rearrangement uses TRBV21-1 and TRBJ1-5. TRBV21-1 counts as a pseudogene. CDR3 length: 15 residues. The CDR3 sequence: CASSKADCFNQPQHF. The CDR3 nucleotides read TGTGCCAGCAGCAAAGCGGACTGCTTCAATCAGCCCCAGCATTTT.

The chain is built from TRBV7-3 and TRBJ1-1; the D gene is possibly TRBD1 (6 bases). Deletions cut 5 bases from V and 2 bases from J, with 12 bases between. Germline lookup yields CDR1 SGHTA and CDR2 FQGTGA. The CDR3 extends over 14 amino acids. In DNA, the CDR3 is TGTGCCAGCAGCCTCTACAGGGATAACACTGAAGCTTTCTTT. It encodes CASSLYRDNTEAFF.

V and J are TRBV6-5 and TRBJ1-2; 7 positions agree with TRBD1. This CDR3 has 14 residues. The germline V gene encodes CDR1 MNHEY and CDR2 SVGAGI. J gave up 6 bases and V 8 bases, and 12 bases lay outside the gene matches. The CDR3 loop is CASPQGVGGHGYTF. The CDR3 DNA reads as TGTGCCAGCCCTCAGGGGGTGGGGGGACATGGCTACACCTTC.

This clone was seen a handful of times. The rearrangement joins TRBV5-1 to TRBJ1-2; the D is unclear. Trimming left V 1 base short and J 5 bases short, with 9 bases between. The CDR3 loop spans 13 amino acids. Germline V gives CDR1 SGHRS, CDR2 YFSETQ. The CDR3 protein is CASSLPGVYGYTF. CDR3 DNA: TGCGCCAGCAGCTTGCCGGGAGTTTATGGCTACACCTTC.

This clone was seen only once. J is TRBJ1-2 and V is TRBV6-1; the match to TRBD1 covers 7 bases. The CDR3 totals 14 residues. CDR1 and CDR2 from the germline V gene are MNHNS and SASEGT. V shed 2 bases and J 4 bases; nucleotides not matched to a gene: 4. The CDR3 nucleotides are TGTGCCAGCAGTGAATATCAGGGGGGCTATGGCTACACCTTC. It specifies CASSEYQGGYGYTF.

Only one count was recorded for this clone. This chain links TRBV29-1 with TRBJ1-1; 10 nucleotides agree with TRBD1. The CDR3 is 17 amino acids. Germline V gene lookup returns CDR1 SQVTM and CDR2 ANQGSEA. The V and J ends lost 1 base and 4 bases, in that order; junction bases with no gene match: 12. The CDR3 DNA is TGCAGCGTTGAAGCACGTCGACAGGGGGCGCCCGGCACTGAAGCTTTCTTT. Its translation is CSVEARRQGAPGTEAFF. The complete variable domain, with remaining parts taken from reference TRBV29-1 and TRBJ1-1, reads SAVISQKPSRDICQRGTSLTIQCQVDSQVTMMFWYRQQPGQSLTLIATANQGSEATYESGFVIDKFPISRPNLTFSTLTVSNMSPEDSSIYLCSVEARRQGAPGTEAFFGQGTRLTVV.

This clone is a singleton in its sample. The V and J genes are TRBV6-5 and TRBJ1-2; 11 nucleotides match TRBD1. The ends lost 8 bases at V and 4 bases at J; junction bases unmatched: 9. Germline V lookup: CDR1 MNHEY, CDR2 SVGAGI. The CDR3 has 15 residues. CDR3 residues: CASRDRGLSSYGYTF. CDR3 nucleotide sequence: TGTGCCAGCCGGGACAGGGGGTTATCGAGCTATGGCTACACCTTC.

This sequence joins TRBV6-5 and TRBJ1-6, with D unclear. The CDR3 is 13 residues long. Trimming removed 8 bases at V and 5 bases at J, with 10 bases between. Germline V gives CDR1 MNHEY, CDR2 SVGAGI. CDR3 residues: CASLGRNNSPLHF. CDR3 in DNA: TGTGCCAGCTTGGGCCGGAATAATTCACCCCTCCACTTT.

The chain recombines TRBV9 with TRBJ2-2, with D possibly TRBD1 on 5 matching bases. The germline gives CDR1 SGDLS, CDR2 YYNGEE. This CDR3 spans 14 amino acids. The V end was cut by 1 base, the J end by 1 base, with 5 bases between. CDR3 coding DNA: TGTGCCAGCAGCGTAACAGGGAACACCGGGGAGCTGTTTTTT. It yields the protein CASSVTGNTGELFF.

This chain uses TRBV29-1 with TRBJ2-7; D possibly corresponds to TRBD2 (6 bases). Per the germline V gene, CDR1 is SQVTM and CDR2 is ANQGSEA. V lost 2 bases and J lost 3, with 11 bases in between. The CDR3 sequence is 13 residues long. The CDR3 reads CSVERERSYEQYF. The DNA for the CDR3 is TGCAGCGTTGAACGGGAGAGGAGCTACGAGCAGTACTTC.

V is TRBV27 and J is TRBJ2-7; 8 bases fit TRBD1. Germline CDR1 reads MNHEY; CDR2 reads SMNVEV (reference sequence). This CDR3 has 16 residues. With V trimmed by 2 bases and J by 5 bases, 11 bases remained unmatched. The CDR3 DNA reads as TGTGCCAGCAGTTTACTGACAGGGGTCTCTACGGACGAGCAGTACTTC. Amino acids: CASSLLTGVSTDEQYF.

The chain uses TRBV27 and TRBJ1-4, with TRBD1 identical over 9 bases. The CDR3 spans 14 residues. Trimming removed 4 bases from V and 6 bases from J; junction bases left unmatched: 3. CDR1 and CDR2 from the germline V gene are MNHEY and SMNVEV (reference sequence). CDR3 residues: CASSSRDRDEKLFF. In nucleotides, the CDR3 is TGTGCCAGCAGTTCCCGGGACAGGGATGAAAAACTGTTTTTT.

This clone was seen a single time. V is TRBV10-2 and J is TRBJ1-2; TRBD1 might be the D (5 bases). With 3 bases removed from V and 3 bases from J, the gap between germline ends came to 5 bases. The CDR3 extends over 12 amino acids. Germline values: CDR1 WSHSY, CDR2 SAAADI. In nucleotides, the CDR3 is TGCGCCAGCAGTGAAGGGGACTATGGCTACACCTTC. It translates to CASSEGDYGYTF.

J is TRBJ2-5 and V is TRBV19; D is perhaps TRBD2 (6 bases). Deletions cut 4 bases from V and 0 bases from J, with 12 bases between. Germline CDR1 LNHDA, CDR2 SQIVND (reference sequence). The CDR3 covers 15 residues. The DNA of the CDR3 is TGTGCCAGTAGTAGGTCAGGGAGGTACCAAGAGACCCAGTACTTC. Protein: CASSRSGRYQETQYF.

The rearrangement uses TRBV5-1 and TRBJ1-2; 9 bases are a match to TRBD1. Germline V gene data show CDR1 as SGHRS and CDR2 as YFSETQ. V shed 0 bases, J shed 8 bases, and the junction held 11 bases outside the gene matches. The CDR3 sequence is 16 residues long. The CDR3 DNA follows: TGCGCCAGCAGCTTGGCCTTCACGGGACAGGGAGGCGGCTACACCTTC. Translated: CASSLAFTGQGGGYTF.

This clone is a singleton in its sample. This chain uses TRBV5-1 with TRBJ1-2, with D perhaps TRBD1 (5 bases). V was pared by 4 bases and J by 5 bases, with 15 bases between. This CDR3 comprises 14 residues. Germline V lookup: CDR1 SGHRS, CDR2 YFSETQ. CDR3 sequence reads: CASSPDGGGYGYTF. For the CDR3, the DNA is TGCGCCAGCAGCCCCGACGGGGGAGGGTATGGCTACACCTTC. Supplemented by reference TRBV5-1 and TRBJ1-2, the full variable domain reads KAGVTQTPRYLIKTRGQQVTLSCSPISGHRSVSWYQQTPGQGLQFLFEYFSETQRNKGNFPGRFSGRQFSNSRSEMNVSTLELGDSALYLCASSPDGGGYGYTFGSGTRLTVV.

This clone was counted a few times. This chain links TRBV5-5 with TRBJ2-5; D is undetermined. The CDR3 sequence is 13 residues long. Per the germline V gene, CDR1 is SGHKS and CDR2 is YYEKEE (reference sequence). V was cut by 7 bases and J by 1 base, with 11 bases left in between. The CDR3 reads CASARTFQETQYF. The CDR3 DNA follows: TGTGCCAGCGCCCGTACTTTCCAAGAGACCCAGTACTTC.

This clone was observed a few times. This sequence joins TRBV7-9 and TRBJ1-2; D not certain. Deletions cut 4 bases from V and 9 bases from J, with 15 bases between. The length of the CDR3 is 13 residues. The V gene's germline CDR1 is SEHNR and CDR2 FQNEAQ (reference sequence). The CDR3 here is CASSSDSEMRYTF. CDR3 coding DNA: TGTGCCAGCAGCTCAGATAGCGAGATGCGCTACACCTTC.

This clone has ten or more counts. The sample holds other DNA sequences that translate to the same CDR3. V and J are TRBV19 and TRBJ1-5; the match to TRBD1 covers 7 bases. The junction had 3 bases not matched to a gene; V was cut back by 3 bases and J by 1 base. From germline, CDR1 is LNHDA and CDR2 SQIVND (reference sequence). The CDR3 spans 15 residues. CDR3 loop: CASSISRGSNQPQHF. In nucleotides, the CDR3 is TGTGCCAGTAGTATTTCCAGGGGGAGCAATCAGCCCCAGCATTTT.

The CDR3 nucleotides are TGTGCCAGCAGCTCTAGCGGGGGAAGCACAGATACGCAGTATTTT. Protein: CASSSSGGSTDTQYF. This sequence joins TRBV5-4 and TRBJ2-3; 10 bases are shared with TRBD2. Germline V gene sequence: CDR1 SGHNT, CDR2 YYREEE (reference sequence). The CDR3 loop spans 15 amino acids. The trim removed 3 bases at V and 0 bases at J, leaving 1 base unmatched.

This sequence joins TRBV18 and TRBJ2-3; TRBD1 might be the D (5 bases). The CDR3 sequence is 14 residues long. Germline CDR1 is KGHSH and CDR2 is LQKENI. Trimming shortened V by 1 base and J by 2 bases, and 7 bases separated the two germline ends. The CDR3 DNA follows: TGTGCCAGCTCACCACGGACACTCACAGATACGCAGTATTTT. Its translation is CASSPRTLTDTQYF.

V is TRBV9 and J is TRBJ1-1, with 8 bases that match TRBD1. This CDR3 comprises 17 residues. J was trimmed by 0 bases and V by 4 bases; bases with no gene match: 11. CDR1 is SGDLS and CDR2 is YYNGEE in the germline V gene. The CDR3 DNA reads as TGTGCCAGCAGCCCTCAGGGGGCCCGACCCATGAACACTGAAGCTTTCTTT. Its translation: CASSPQGARPMNTEAFF.

The gene calls are TRBV4-2 and TRBJ1-5, with D hard to call. The CDR3 is made up of 13 amino acids. CDR1 LGHNA and CDR2 YNFKEQ come from the germline V gene. Trimming shortened V by 1 base and J by 5 bases, and 6 bases separated the two germline ends. This CDR3 reads CASSQVPDQPQHF. The DNA for the CDR3 is TGTGCCAGCAGCCAAGTTCCGGATCAGCCCCAGCATTTT.

A few counts support this clone. This chain uses TRBV7-7 with TRBJ2-1; perhaps TRBD2 as D (5 bases). The CDR3 extends over 13 amino acids. CDR1 is SSHAT and CDR2 is FNYEAQ in the germline V gene (reference sequence). Trimming took 1 base from V and 9 from J, leaving 10 bases between them. The CDR3 spells CASSLERGGEQFF. The DNA of the CDR3 is TGTGCCAGCAGCTTAGAACGCGGAGGTGAGCAGTTCTTC.

The genes are TRBV9 and TRBJ2-5, with D possibly being TRBD2 (6 bases). Deletions cut 3 bases from V and 11 bases from J, with 8 bases between. Germline CDR1 and CDR2: SGDLS and YYNGEE. The CDR3 sequence is 10 residues long. The CDR3 sequence is CASSGREQYF. DNA of the CDR3: TGTGCCAGCAGCGGCCGGGAGCAGTACTTC.

This chain uses TRBV7-9 with TRBJ1-2; the D gene is possibly TRBD1 (5 bases). V lost 4 bases to trimming and J lost 0 bases, with 12 bases between them. Germline-derived CDR1 and CDR2 are SEHNR and FQNEAQ (reference sequence). The CDR3 length is 15 residues. DNA of the CDR3: TGTGCCAGCAGCTACCACAGGACTACTAACTATGGCTACACCTTC. Translation gives CASSYHRTTNYGYTF.

The chain combines TRBV2 with TRBJ1-5, with no clear D. Between the trimmed V and J ends, which lost 7 bases and 7 bases, there was a span of 17 bases. From germline, CDR1 is SNHLY and CDR2 FYNNEI. This CDR3 is built from 14 residues. The CDR3 DNA is TGTGCCAGCAACACGGGCCTAGCGGGGCAGCCCCAGCATTTT. Amino acid sequence: CASNTGLAGQPQHF.